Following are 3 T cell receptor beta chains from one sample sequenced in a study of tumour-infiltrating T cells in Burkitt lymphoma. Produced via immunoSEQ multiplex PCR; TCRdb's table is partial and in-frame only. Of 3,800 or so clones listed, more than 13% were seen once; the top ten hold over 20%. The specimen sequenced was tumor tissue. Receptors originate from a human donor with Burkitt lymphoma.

The chain's CDR3 is CASSLVGAQPQHF. The CDR3 nucleotides are TGCGCCAGCAGCTTGGTCGGGGCTCAGCCCCAGCATTTT. V and J are TRBV5-1 and TRBJ1-5, with D perhaps TRBD1 (5 bases). The germline gives CDR1 SGHRS, CDR2 YFSETQ. This CDR3 contains 13 residues. V lost 0 bases and J lost 6, with 7 bases in between.

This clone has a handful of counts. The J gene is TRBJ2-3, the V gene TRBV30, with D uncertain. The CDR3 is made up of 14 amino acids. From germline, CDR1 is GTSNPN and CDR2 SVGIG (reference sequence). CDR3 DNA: TGTGCTACCGCGGTGCGAGGTGGCACAGATACGCAGTATTTT. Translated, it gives CATAVRGGTDTQYF. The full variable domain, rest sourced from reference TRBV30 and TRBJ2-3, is SQTIHQWPATLVQPVGSPLSLECTVEGTSNPNLYWYRQAAGRGLQLLFYSVGIGQISSEVPQNLSASRPQDRQFILSSKKLLLSDSGFYLCATAVRGGTDTQYFGPGTRLTVL.

CDR3 sequence: CASSLTTGGLETQYF. In DNA, the CDR3 is TGTGCCAGCAGCTTAACCACAGGGGGCCTTGAGACCCAGTACTTC. V usage is TRBV7-8 and J usage is TRBJ2-5; 9 bases align to TRBD1. Losses at the gene ends were 2 bases for V and 5 bases for J; bases not matched to a gene: 6. Germline V gene sequence: CDR1 SGHVS, CDR2 FQNEAQ. This CDR3 has 15 residues.